The TCR beta chain described here comes from a study of T cell repertoires in cytomegalovirus infection. General study findings and limits: CMV-specific TCR beta clonotypes restricted by HLA-C dominated the ex vivo response. The study identified carriers of CMV plus the relevant HLA from cumulative public TCR beta family frequency.

Between the trimmed V and J ends, which lost 4 bases and 2 bases, there was a span of 12 bases. Germline-derived CDR1 and CDR2 are KGHSH and LQKENI. The length of the CDR3 is 14 residues. TCRdb fed the reads into MiXCR, producing one record per CDR3 protein. Of more than 200,000 distinct CDR3 sequences listed, around 8.7% were seen once; the top ten hold approximately 16%. As concerns this clonotype: The antigen is not known.

The chain joins TRBV18 to TRBJ2-7; either TRBD1 or TRBD2 may fit D (7 bases each). The specimen was PBMCs. The sequence derives from a human donor in good health (CMV status not recorded). Some clones in this sample may be carry-over from other donors' samples. CDR3 in DNA: TGTGCCAGCTCACGGGAGGGGGCAGCCTACGAGCAGTACTTC. Translated, it gives CASSREGAAYEQYF.